These T cell receptor beta chains were read from a single sample in a study of shared clonotypes between healthy human individuals. The repertoire was sequenced with immunoSEQ multiplex PCR; TCRdb's copy has only in-frame clones and lacks some. This repertoire shows more than 2 million clones, around 95% found once; its top ten account for around 1.7%. The source material was naive CD8+ T cells from PBMCs. These TCRs come from a man younger than 30 in good health. Some clones in this sample may be carry-over from other donors' samples. Each CDR3 is given with its conserved first and last residue. A D gene is named only where the DNA matches it firmly. Not every row has a clone size; where given, it reads once, few, many or a size class.

TRBV10-1	-	TRBJ2-5	once	CARGAPCEQETQYF	TGCGCCAGAGGGGCACCTTGCGAGCAAGAGACCCAGTACTTC
TRBV27	TRBD1	TRBJ2-3	-	CASSLIGGQGVGTQYF	TGTGCCAGCAGTTTAATAGGGGGTCAGGGGGTGGGTACGCAGTATTTT
TRBV7-9	-	TRBJ2-3	-	CASSEDGRDTQYF	TGTGCCAGCAGCGAGGACGGTCGAGATACGCAGTATTTT
TRBV4-3	TRBD2	TRBJ2-2	-	CASSQASGRARTGELFF	TGCGCCAGCAGCCAAGCTAGCGGGAGGGCTCGGACCGGGGAGCTGTTTTTT
TRBV30	-	TRBJ1-1	-	CAWALGDEAFF	TGTGCCTGGGCCTTGGGGGATGAAGCTTTCTTT
TRBV27	TRBD2	TRBJ2-7	-	CASRLAGDYEQYF	TGTGCCAGCAGACTAGCGGGAGACTACGAGCAGTACTTC
TRBV9	-	TRBJ1-4	-	CASSGDGPPNEKLFF	TGTGCCAGCAGCGGGGACGGACCCCCTAATGAAAAACTGTTTTTT
TRBV6-5	TRBD2	TRBJ2-1	once	CASSLAGGGANEQFF	TGTGCCAGCAGTCTAGCGGGAGGTGGGGCCAATGAGCAGTTCTTC
TRBV4-2	-	TRBJ2-4	-	CASSQEDVTVVGVNIQYF	TGTGCCAGCAGCCAAGAGGATGTTACGGTAGTAGGAGTAAACATTCAGTACTTC
TRBV28	-	TRBJ2-7	-	CASSFSQGQYEQYF	TGTGCCAGCAGTTTTAGTCAGGGGCAGTACGAGCAGTACTTC
TRBV5-8	-	TRBJ1-1	-	CASSLRGQYESSTEAFF	TGTGCCAGCAGCTTGAGAGGGCAATATGAAAGTAGCACTGAAGCTTTCTTT